The present T cell receptor beta chain was sequenced within a study of cytomegalovirus exposure and HLA in healthy donors. Study results and caveats: In vitro experiments confirmed that a few CMV-associated chains were specific for CMV antigens. Reports credit the classifier with highly specific, highly sensitive diagnosis of cytomegalovirus status.

Profiled with immunoSEQ multiplex PCR; TCRdb holds only in-frame clones, not every one. Among 200,000 or so clones listed, 65% to 90% were seen once. A word on this clone: What it binds is not known.

The CDR3 is 13 residues long. V trimming: 11 bases; J trimming: 4 bases; junction bases outside the gene matches: 9. Germline V CDR1 and CDR2: LNHDA, SQIVND (reference sequence). The rearrangement joins TRBV19 to TRBJ2-3; 7 positions match TRBD1. This sequence was found in a young woman in good health and CMV-seropositive. The sequencing sample was made of PBMCs. The CDR3 here is CASTDRAPDTQYF. As DNA, the CDR3 is TGTGCCTCTACAGACAGGGCCCCAGATACGCAGTATTTT.